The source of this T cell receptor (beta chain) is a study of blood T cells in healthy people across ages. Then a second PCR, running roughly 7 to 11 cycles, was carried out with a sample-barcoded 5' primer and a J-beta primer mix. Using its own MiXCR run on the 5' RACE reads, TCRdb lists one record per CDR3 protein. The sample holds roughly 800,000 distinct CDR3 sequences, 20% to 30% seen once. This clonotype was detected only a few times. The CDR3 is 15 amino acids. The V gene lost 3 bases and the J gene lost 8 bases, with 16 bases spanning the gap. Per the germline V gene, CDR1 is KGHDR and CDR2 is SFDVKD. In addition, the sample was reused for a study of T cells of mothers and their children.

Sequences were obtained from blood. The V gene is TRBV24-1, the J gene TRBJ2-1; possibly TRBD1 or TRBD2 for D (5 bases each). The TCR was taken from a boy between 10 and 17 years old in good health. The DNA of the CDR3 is TGTGCCACCAGTGATGGGGGTGACGGGATGGATGAGCAGTTCTTC. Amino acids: CATSDGGDGMDEQFF.